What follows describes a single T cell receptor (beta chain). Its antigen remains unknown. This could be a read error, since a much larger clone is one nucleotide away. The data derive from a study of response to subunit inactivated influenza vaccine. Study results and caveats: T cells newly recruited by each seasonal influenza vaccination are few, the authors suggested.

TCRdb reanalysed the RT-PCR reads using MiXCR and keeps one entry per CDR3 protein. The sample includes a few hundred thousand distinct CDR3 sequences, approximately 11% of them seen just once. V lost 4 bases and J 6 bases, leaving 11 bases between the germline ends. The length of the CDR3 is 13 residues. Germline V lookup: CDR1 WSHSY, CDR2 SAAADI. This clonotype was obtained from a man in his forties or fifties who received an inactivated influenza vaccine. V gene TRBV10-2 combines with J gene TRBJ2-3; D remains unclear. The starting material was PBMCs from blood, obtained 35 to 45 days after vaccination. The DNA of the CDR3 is TGCGCCAGCAGTGGGGTCTCCGCGGATACGCAGTATTTT. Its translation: CASSGVSADTQYF.